This T cell receptor beta chain came from a study of cytomegalovirus exposure and HLA in healthy donors. General study results and limits: What a later analysis reportedly showed was that an Asian-associated ancestry cluster had fewer N-insertions than the approximately 700-donor mean.

The primer mix had 60 Vbeta and 13 Jbeta primers. The repertoire was sequenced with immunoSEQ multiplex PCR; TCRdb's copy has only in-frame clones and lacks some. The sample consists of tens of thousands of clones, 84% of them appearing once. V shed 6 bases and J 5 bases; nucleotides not matched to a gene: 10. This CDR3 has 16 amino acids. Germline assignment: CDR1 MNHEY and CDR2 SMNVEV (reference sequence). With regard to this clone: The antigen remains unidentified.

The TCR originated in a man aged 18-30 years in good health and CMV-seronegative. The gene calls are TRBV27 and TRBJ2-1, with 10 bases identical to TRBD2. The specimen sequenced was PBMCs. The CDR3 sequence: CASSLPQREGHNEQFF. CDR3 bases: TGTGCCAGCAGCTTACCCCAGCGGGAGGGGCACAATGAGCAGTTCTTC.